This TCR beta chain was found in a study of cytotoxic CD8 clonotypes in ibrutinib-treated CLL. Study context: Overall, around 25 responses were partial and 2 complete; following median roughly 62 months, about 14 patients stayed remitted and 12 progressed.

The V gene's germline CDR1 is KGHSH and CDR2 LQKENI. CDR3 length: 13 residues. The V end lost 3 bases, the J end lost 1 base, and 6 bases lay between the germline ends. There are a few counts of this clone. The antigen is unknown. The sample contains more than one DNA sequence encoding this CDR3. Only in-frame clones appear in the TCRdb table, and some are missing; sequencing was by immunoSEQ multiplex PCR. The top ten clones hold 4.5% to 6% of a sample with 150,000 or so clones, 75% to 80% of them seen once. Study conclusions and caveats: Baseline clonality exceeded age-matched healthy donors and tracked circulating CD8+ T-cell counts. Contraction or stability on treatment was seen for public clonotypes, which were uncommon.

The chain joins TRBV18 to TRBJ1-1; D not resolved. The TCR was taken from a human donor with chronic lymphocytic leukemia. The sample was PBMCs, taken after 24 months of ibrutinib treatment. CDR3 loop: CASSPEGNTEAFF. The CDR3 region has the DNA TGTGCCAGCTCACCGGAAGGGAACACTGAAGCTTTCTTT. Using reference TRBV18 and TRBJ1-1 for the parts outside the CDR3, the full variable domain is NAGVMQNPRHLVRRRGQEARLRCSPMKGHSHVYWYRQLPEEGLKFMVYLQKENIIDESGMPKERFSAEFPKEGPSILRIQQVVRGDSAAYFCASSPEGNTEAFFGQGTRLTVV.